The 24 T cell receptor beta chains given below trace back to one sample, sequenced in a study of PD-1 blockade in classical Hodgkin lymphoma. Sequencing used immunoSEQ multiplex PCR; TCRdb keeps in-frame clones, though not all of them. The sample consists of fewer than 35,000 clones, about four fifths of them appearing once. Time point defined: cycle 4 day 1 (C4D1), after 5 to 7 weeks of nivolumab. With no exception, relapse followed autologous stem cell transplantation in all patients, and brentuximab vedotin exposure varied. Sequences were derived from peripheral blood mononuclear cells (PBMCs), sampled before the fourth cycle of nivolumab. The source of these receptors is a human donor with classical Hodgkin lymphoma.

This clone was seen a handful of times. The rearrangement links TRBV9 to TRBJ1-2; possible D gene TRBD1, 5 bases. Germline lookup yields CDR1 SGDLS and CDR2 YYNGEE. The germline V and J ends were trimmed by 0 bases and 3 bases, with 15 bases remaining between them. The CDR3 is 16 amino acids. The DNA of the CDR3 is TGTGCCAGCAGCGTAGAGGCTGACGCCAGGGACTATGGCTACACCTTC. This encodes CASSVEADARDYGYTF. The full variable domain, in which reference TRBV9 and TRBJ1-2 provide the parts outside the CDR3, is DSGVTQTPKHLITATGQRVTLRCSPRSGDLSVYWYQQSLDQGLQFLIQYYNGEERAKGNILERFSAQQFPDLHSELNLSSLELGDSALYFCASSVEADARDYGYTFGSGTRLTVV.

CDR3 DNA sequence: TGCGCCAGCAGCTCCAACACAGGGGATGGGACCGGGGAGCTGTTTTTT. It is translated as CASSSNTGDGTGELFF. The rearrangement links TRBV5-1 to TRBJ2-2; TRBD1 aligns across 7 bases. CDR3 length: 16 amino acids. After removal of 3 bases from V and 5 bases from J, the junction contained 10 bases not matched to a gene. Germline V gene sequence: CDR1 SGHRS, CDR2 YFSETQ.

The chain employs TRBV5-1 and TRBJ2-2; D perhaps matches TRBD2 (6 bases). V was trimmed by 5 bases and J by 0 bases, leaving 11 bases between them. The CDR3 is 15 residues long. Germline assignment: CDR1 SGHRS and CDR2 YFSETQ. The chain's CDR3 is CASRIGGANTGELFF. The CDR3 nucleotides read TGCGCCAGCAGGATCGGCGGGGCGAACACCGGGGAGCTGTTTTTT.

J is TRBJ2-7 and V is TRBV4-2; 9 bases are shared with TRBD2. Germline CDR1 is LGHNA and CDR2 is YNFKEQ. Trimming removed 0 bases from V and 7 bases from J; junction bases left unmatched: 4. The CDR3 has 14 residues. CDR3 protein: CASSQEGTSREQYF. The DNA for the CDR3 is TGTGCCAGCAGCCAAGAAGGGACTAGCCGGGAGCAGTACTTC.

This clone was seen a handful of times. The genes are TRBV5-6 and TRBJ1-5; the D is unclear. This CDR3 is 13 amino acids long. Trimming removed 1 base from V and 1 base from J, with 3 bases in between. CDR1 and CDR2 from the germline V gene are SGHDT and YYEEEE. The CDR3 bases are TGTGCCAGCAGCTTGCGCAGCAATCAGCCCCAGCATTTT. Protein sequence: CASSLRSNQPQHF.

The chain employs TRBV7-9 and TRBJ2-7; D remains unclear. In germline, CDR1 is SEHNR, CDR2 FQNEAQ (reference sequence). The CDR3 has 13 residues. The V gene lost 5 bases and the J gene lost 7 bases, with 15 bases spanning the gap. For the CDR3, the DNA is TGTGCCAGCAGCCCCCCCGGGCTGATAGAGCAGTACTTC. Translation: CASSPPGLIEQYF.

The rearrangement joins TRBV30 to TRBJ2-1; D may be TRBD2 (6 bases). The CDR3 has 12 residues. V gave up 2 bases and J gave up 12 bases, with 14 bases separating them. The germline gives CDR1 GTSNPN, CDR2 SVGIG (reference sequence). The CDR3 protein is CAWSPPGRRQFF. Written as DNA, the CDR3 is TGTGCCTGGAGTCCCCCCGGGAGAAGGCAGTTCTTC.

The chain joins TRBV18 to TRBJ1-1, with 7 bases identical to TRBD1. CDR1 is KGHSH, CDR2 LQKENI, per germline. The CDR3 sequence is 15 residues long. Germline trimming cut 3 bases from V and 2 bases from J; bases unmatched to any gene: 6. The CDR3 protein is CASSPSAGGNTEAFF. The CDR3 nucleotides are TGTGCCAGCTCACCCTCCGCAGGGGGAAACACTGAAGCTTTCTTT.

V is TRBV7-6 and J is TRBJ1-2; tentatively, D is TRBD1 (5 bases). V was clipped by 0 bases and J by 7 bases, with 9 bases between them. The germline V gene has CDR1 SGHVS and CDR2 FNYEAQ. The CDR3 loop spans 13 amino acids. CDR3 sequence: CASSLAAGTGYTF. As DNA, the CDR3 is TGTGCCAGCAGCTTAGCGGCCGGGACTGGCTACACCTTC.

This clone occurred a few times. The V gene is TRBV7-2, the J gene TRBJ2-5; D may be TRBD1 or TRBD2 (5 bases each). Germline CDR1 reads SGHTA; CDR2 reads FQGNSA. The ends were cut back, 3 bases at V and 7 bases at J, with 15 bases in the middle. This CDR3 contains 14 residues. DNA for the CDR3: TGTGCCAGCAGCTTCCGGGACGCCCGTGGGACCCAGTACTTC. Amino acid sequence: CASSFRDARGTQYF.

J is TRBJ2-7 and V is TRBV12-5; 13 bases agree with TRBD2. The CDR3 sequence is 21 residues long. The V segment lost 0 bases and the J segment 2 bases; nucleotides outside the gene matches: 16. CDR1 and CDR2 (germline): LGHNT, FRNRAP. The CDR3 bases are TGTGCTAGTGGTTTGGTACATCTCGGACTAGCGGGGGCGGCCGTCACCTACGAGCAGTACGTC. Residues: CASGLVHLGLAGAAVTYEQYV.

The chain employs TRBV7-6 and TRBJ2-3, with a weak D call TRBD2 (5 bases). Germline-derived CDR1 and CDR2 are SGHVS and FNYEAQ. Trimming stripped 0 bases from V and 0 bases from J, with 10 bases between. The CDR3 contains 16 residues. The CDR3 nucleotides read TGTGCCAGCAGCTTAGCGGGAGATGCTAGCACAGATACGCAGTATTTT. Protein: CASSLAGDASTDTQYF.

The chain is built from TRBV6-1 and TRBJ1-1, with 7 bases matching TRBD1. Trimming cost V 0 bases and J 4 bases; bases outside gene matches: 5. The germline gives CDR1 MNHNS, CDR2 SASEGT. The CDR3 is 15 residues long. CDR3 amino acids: CASSEAGGGVTEAFF. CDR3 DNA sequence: TGTGCCAGCAGTGAAGCAGGAGGGGGCGTCACTGAAGCTTTCTTT.

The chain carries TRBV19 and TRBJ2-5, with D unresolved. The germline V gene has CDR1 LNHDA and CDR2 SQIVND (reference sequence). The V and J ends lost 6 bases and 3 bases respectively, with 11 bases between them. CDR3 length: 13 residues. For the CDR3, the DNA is TGTGCCAGTAGACTTCTTCTGGAAGAGACCCAGTACTTC. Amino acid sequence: CASRLLLEETQYF.

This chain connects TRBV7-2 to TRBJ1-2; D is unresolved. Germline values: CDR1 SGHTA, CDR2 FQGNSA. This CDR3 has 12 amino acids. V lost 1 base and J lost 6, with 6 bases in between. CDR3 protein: CASSLDGDGYTF. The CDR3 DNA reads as TGTGCCAGCAGCTTAGATGGGGATGGCTACACCTTC.

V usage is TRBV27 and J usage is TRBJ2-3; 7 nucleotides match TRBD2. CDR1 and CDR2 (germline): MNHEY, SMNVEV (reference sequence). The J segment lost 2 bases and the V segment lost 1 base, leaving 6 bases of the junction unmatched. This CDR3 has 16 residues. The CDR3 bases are TGTGCCAGCAGTTTATGGGCTAGCGGAATCACAGATACGCAGTATTTT. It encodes CASSLWASGITDTQYF.

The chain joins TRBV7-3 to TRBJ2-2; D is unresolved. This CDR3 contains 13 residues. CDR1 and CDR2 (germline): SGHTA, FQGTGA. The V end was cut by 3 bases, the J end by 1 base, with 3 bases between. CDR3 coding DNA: TGTGCCAGCAGCTTTAGGAACACCGGGGAGCTGTTTTTT. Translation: CASSFRNTGELFF.

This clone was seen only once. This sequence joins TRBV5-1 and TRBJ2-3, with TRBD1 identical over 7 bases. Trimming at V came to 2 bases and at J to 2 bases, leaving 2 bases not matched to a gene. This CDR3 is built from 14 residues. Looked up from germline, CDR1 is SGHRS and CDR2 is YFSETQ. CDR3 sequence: CASSFGQDTDTQYF. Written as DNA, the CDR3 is TGCGCCAGCAGCTTCGGACAGGACACAGATACGCAGTATTTT.

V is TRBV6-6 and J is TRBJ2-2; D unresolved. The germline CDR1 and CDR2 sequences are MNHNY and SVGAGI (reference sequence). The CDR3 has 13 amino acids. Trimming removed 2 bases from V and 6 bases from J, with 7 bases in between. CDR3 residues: CASSYGGAGELFF. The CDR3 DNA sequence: TGTGCCAGCAGTTACGGTGGGGCCGGGGAGCTGTTTTTT.

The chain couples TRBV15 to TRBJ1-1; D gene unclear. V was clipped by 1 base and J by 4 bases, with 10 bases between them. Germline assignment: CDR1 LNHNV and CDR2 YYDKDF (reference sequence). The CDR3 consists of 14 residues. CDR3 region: CATSRVGRGTEAFF. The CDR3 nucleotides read TGTGCCACCAGCAGAGTCGGACGGGGCACTGAAGCTTTCTTT.

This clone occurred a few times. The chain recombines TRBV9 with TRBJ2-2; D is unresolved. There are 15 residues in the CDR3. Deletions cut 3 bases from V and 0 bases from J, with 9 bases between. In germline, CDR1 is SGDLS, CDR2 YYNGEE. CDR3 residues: CASSGALANTGELFF. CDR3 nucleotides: TGTGCCAGCAGCGGAGCCCTAGCGAACACCGGGGAGCTGTTTTTT.

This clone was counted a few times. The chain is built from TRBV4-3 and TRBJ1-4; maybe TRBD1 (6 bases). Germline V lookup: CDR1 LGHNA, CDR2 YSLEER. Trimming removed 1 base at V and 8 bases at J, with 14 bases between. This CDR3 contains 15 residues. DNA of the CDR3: TGCGCCAGCAGCCAAGGAACAGGGAATTGGGAAAAACTGTTTTTT. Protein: CASSQGTGNWEKLFF.

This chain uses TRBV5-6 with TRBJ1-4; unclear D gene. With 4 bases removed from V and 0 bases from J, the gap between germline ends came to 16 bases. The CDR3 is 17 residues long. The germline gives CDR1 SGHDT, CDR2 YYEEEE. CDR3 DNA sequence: TGTGCCAGCAGCGGTACGACACTTGTTGCAACTAATGAAAAACTGTTTTTT. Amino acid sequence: CASSGTTLVATNEKLFF.

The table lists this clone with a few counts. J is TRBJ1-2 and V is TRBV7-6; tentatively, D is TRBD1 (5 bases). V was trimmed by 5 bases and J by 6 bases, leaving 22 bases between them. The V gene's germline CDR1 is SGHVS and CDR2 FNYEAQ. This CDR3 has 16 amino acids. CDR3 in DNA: TGTGCCAGCAGCCAAACCGACAACCGGGACGGTCATGGCTACACCTTC. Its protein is CASSQTDNRDGHGYTF.